This TCR beta chain was captured in a study of shared clonotypes between healthy human individuals. The wider study: The cohort comprised a couple of women and a few men. Their ages spanned 18 to 49 years.

Unsorted PBMC replicate PCRs drew on around 300 ng DNA, representing some 32,000 T cell genomes. Data came from immunoSEQ multiplex PCR; TCRdb stores just in-frame clones and leaves some out. The sample shows 500,000 to 650,000 clones, roughly 79% of them seen only once. Germline assignment: CDR1 SQVTM and CDR2 ANQGSEA. The trim removed 4 bases at V and 7 bases at J, leaving 10 bases unmatched. The CDR3 loop spans 14 amino acids. This clone appeared many times. The chain joins TRBV29-1 to TRBJ2-7, with 10 bases aligning to TRBD2. The sequenced sample was PBMCs. The sequence was obtained from a woman between 35 and 50 years old in good health. Some clones in this sample may be carry-over from other donors' samples. CDR3 amino acids: CSVVPASGSHEQYF. Here the CDR3 DNA reads TGCAGCGTTGTCCCGGCTAGCGGGAGTCATGAGCAGTACTTC.